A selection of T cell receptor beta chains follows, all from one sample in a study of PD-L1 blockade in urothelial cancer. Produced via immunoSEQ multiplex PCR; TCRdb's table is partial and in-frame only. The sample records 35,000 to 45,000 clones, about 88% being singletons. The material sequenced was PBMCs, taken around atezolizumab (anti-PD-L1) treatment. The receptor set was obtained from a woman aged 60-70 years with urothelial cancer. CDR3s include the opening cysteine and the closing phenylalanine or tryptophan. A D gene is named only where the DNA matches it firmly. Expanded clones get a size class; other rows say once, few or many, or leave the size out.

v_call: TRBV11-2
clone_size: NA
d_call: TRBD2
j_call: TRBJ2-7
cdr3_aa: CASSLGGRPYEQYF
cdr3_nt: TGTGCCAGCAGCTTGGGGGGGAGACCCTACGAGCAGTACTTC

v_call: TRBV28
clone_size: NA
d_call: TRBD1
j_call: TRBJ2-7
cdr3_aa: CASSLFGQGTYEQYF
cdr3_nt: TGTGCCAGCAGTTTGTTTGGACAGGGCACCTACGAGCAGTACTTC

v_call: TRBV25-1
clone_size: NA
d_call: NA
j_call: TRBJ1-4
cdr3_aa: CASSEYRSELATNEKLFF
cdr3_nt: TGTGCCAGCAGTGAATATAGGTCCGAACTAGCAACTAATGAAAAACTGTTTTTT

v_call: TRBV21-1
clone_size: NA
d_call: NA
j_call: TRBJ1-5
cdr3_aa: CASSSQGRDQPQHF
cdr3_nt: TGTGCCAGCAGCTCACAGGGACGGGATCAGCCCCAGCATTTT

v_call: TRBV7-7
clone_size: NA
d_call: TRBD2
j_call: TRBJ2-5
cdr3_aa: CASSRGLAAQETQYF
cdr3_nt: TGTGCCAGCAGCCGGGGACTAGCGGCGCAAGAGACCCAGTACTTC

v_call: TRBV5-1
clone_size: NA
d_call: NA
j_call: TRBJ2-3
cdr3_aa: CASTGLASTDTQYF
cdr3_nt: TGCGCCAGCACGGGTTTAGCTAGCACAGATACGCAGTATTTT

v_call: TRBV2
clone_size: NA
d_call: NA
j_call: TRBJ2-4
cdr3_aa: CASLEWGVGKNIQYF
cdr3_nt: TGTGCCAGCTTAGAATGGGGGGTAGGCAAAAACATTCAGTACTTC

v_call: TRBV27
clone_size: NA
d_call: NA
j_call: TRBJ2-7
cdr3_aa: CASSPGLGSSYEQYF
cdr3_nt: TGTGCCAGCAGTCCAGGCCTAGGGAGCTCCTACGAGCAGTACTTC

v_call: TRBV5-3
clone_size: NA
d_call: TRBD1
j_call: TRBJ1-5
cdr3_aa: CARSLCGPGGFQPQHF
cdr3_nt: TGTGCCAGAAGCTTGTGCGGGCCAGGGGGCTTTCAGCCCCAGCATTTT

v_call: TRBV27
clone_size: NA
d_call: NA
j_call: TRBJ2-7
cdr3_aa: CASSKQGEWDEQYF
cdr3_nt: TGTGCCAGCAGTAAACAGGGAGAGTGGGACGAGCAGTACTTC

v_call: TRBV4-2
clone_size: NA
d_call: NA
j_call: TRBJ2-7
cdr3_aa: CASSRGGAAYEQYF
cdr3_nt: TGTGCCAGCAGCCGGGGGGGGGCGGCCTACGAGCAGTACTTC

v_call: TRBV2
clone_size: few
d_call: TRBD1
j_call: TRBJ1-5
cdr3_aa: CASSEAARGNQPQHF
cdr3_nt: TGTGCCAGCAGTGAAGCGGCCAGGGGGAATCAGCCCCAGCATTTT

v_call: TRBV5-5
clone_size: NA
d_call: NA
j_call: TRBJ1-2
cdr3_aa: CASSLEGENGYTF
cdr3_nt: TGTGCCAGCAGCTTGGAGGGGGAGAATGGCTACACCTTC

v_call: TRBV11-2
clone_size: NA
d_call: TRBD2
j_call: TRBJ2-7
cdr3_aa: CASSPGASGYEQYF
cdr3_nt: TGTGCCAGCAGCCCCGGGGCTAGCGGCTACGAGCAGTACTTC

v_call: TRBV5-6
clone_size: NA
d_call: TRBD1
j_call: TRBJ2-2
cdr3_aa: CASRGDRNTGELFF
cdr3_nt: TGTGCCAGCAGGGGGGACAGGAACACCGGGGAGCTGTTTTTT

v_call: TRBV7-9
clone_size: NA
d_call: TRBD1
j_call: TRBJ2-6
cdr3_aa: CASSLSRGRTGANVLTF
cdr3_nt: TGTGCCAGCAGCTTGAGCAGGGGGCGTACTGGGGCCAACGTCCTGACTTTC

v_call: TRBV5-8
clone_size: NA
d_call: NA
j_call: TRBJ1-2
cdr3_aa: CASTTGGGPGYGYTF
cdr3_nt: TGTGCCAGCACCACTGGGGGGGGGCCGGGATATGGCTACACCTTC

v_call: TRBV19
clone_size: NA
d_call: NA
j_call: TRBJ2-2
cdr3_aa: CASSIQGNTGELFF
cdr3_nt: TGTGCCAGTAGTATACAGGGGAACACCGGGGAGCTGTTTTTT